This TCR beta chain came from a study of blood T cell repertoires in COVID-19. The method was immunoSEQ multiplex PCR; TCRdb's version includes in-frame clones alone and lacks a portion of them. This table holds around 160,000 clones, roughly 85% found once. V lost 8 bases and J lost 3; bases outside the gene matches: 6. This CDR3 has 13 amino acids. Patients from Seattle were sampled longitudinally, starting during active infection. This chain joins TRBV12-3 or TRBV12-4 and TRBJ1-2; 7 bases map to TRBD1. The source material was peripheral blood. The sequence derives from a woman aged 55-70 years with COVID-19, enrolled during active disease. The CDR3 bases are TGTGCCAGCGGGCAGGGGGAGTACTATGGCTACACCTTC. It specifies CASGQGEYYGYTF.